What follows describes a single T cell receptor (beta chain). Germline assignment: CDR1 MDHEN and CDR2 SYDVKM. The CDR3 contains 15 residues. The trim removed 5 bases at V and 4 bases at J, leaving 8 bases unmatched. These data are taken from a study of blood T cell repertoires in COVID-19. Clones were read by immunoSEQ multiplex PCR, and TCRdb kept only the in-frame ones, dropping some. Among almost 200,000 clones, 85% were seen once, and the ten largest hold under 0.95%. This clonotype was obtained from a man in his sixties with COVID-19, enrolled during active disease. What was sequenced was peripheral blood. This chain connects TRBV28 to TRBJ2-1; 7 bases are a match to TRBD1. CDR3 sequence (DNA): TGTGCCAGCAGTCCCCCCGGGACAGCTTACAATGAGCAGTTCTTC. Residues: CASSPPGTAYNEQFF.